The clone carrying this T cell receptor (beta chain) was seen only once. In the authors' methods: Estimates of nucleated cell counts were drawn from the amplification of reference gene primers. The table came from immunoSEQ multiplex PCR; TCRdb's copy has only in-frame clones and leaves some out. V, J and clone size were drawn from that table, and D and trimming were deduced from the DNA. In the table there are about half a million clones, approximately 85% of which are singletons. This entry belongs to a study of blood T cell repertoires in COVID-19. The overall study: Samples taken during acute and convalescent COVID-19 were collected in the United States, Italy and Spain. In each case, the material was cDNA or gDNA derived from T cells, B-cell-depleted T cells, or PBMCs.

From germline, CDR1 is MNHEY and CDR2 SVGAGI. With 4 bases removed from V and 6 bases from J, the gap between germline ends came to 15 bases. The CDR3 loop spans 14 amino acids. This clonotype originated in a human donor in a cohort sampled during active COVID-19. The rearrangement links TRBV6-5 to TRBJ1-1, with D uncertain. Material: peripheral blood. CDR3 sequence: CASSFRGGGAEAFF. The CDR3 DNA sequence: TGTGCCAGCAGTTTCAGAGGTGGCGGCGCTGAAGCTTTCTTT.